Only one count was recorded for the clone carrying this T cell receptor beta chain. TCRdb keeps only in-frame clones here, not all; method: immunoSEQ multiplex PCR. This table holds about 55,000 clones, about nine tenths found once. V shed 4 bases and J shed 4 bases, with 11 bases lying between them. The CDR3 loop spans 13 amino acids. Germline V CDR1 and CDR2: SNHLY, FYNNEI. The record originates from a study of blood T cell repertoires in COVID-19. Turning to the study itself: Spain, Italy and the United States supplied samples that represented acute and convalescent COVID-19. T cells, B-cell-depleted T cells, or PBMCs supplied cDNA or gDNA.

The sequence was collected from a man aged 65 to 79 with acute or convalescent COVID-19. This rearrangement joins TRBV2 to TRBJ2-7, with a tentative D call TRBD2 (5 bases). The source material was peripheral blood. CDR3 amino acids: CASSAEALYEQYF. CDR3 bases: TGTGCCAGCAGTGCGGAGGCGCTTTACGAGCAGTACTTC.